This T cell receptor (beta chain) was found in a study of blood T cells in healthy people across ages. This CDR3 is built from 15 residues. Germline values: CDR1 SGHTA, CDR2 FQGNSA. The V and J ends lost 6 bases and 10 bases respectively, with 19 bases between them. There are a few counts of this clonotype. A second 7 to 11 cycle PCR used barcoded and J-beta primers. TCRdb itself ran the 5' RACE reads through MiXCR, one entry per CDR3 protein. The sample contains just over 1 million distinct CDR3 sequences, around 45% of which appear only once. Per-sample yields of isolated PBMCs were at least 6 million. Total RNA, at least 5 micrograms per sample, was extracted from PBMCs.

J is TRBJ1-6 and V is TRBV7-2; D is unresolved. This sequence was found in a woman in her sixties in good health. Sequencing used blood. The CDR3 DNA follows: TGTGCCAGCAGTCCCACTGTCCAGGATGCCTCACCCCTCCACTTT. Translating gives CASSPTVQDASPLHF.